The 5 T cell receptor beta chains listed next were all sequenced from one sample in a study of cytomegalovirus exposure and HLA in healthy donors (TCRdb year 2017). Libraries came from the immunoSEQ multiplex PCR assay. For the multiplex PCR, a mixture combining 60 forward primers for TCR Vbeta segments and 13 reverse primers for TCR Jbeta segments was used. TCRdb's version of the immuneACCESS table is confined to in-frame rearrangements and falls short of the full clone set. An unresolved V gene accounts for under half of the shortfall where checked; the remainder is of unknown origin. The sample has more than 150,000 clones on record, roughly 80% of them singletons. The ten largest account for approximately 1.2% of the sample. Material for sequencing was PBMCs. The receptors here all came from a man aged 45-65 years in good health and CMV-seropositive.

This chain joins TRBV7-3 and TRBJ2-2; 13 bases align to TRBD2. The CDR3 extends over 15 amino acids. V shed 4 bases, J shed 7 bases, and the junction held 3 bases outside the gene matches. The germline CDR1 and CDR2 sequences are SGHTA and FQGTGA. The CDR3 nucleotides are TGTGCCAGCAGCTCGGGGACTAGCGGGGTCGGGGAGCTGTTTTTT. Protein: CASSSGTSGVGELFF.

This clone showed up just once. The chain has TRBV6-5 and TRBJ1-2; maybe TRBD1 (6 bases). CDR3 length: 15 amino acids. Trimming pared 4 bases from V and 8 bases from J, leaving 20 bases between. Germline-derived CDR1 and CDR2 are MNHEY and SVGAGI. The CDR3 bases are TGTGCCAGCAGTTCTCAGGGGCCCCCTAAACGCGGCTACACCTTC. Its protein product is CASSSQGPPKRGYTF.

CDR3: CASSPSRQGFYNEQFF. CDR3 DNA: TGTGCCAGCTCACCGTCGAGGCAGGGGTTTTACAATGAGCAGTTCTTC. This chain joins TRBV18 and TRBJ2-1; possible D gene TRBD1, 6 bases. The CDR3 spans 16 residues. The germline V and J ends were trimmed by 3 bases and 4 bases, with 16 bases remaining between them. The germline CDR1 and CDR2 sequences are KGHSH and LQKENI.

As concerns this clone: This same CDR3 is encoded by further DNA sequences in the sample. The chain uses TRBV18 and TRBJ1-1; 7 bases are a match to TRBD1. Trimming took 4 bases from V and 5 from J; bases not matched to a gene: 4. The CDR3 extends over 13 amino acids. From germline, CDR1 is KGHSH and CDR2 LQKENI. CDR3 residues: CASSQGADTEAFF. CDR3 coding DNA: TGTGCCAGCTCACAGGGGGCTGATACTGAAGCTTTCTTT.

This clone was counted many times. The chain joins TRBV6-6 to TRBJ1-4; D might be TRBD1 (6 bases). The CDR3 loop spans 16 amino acids. CDR1 is MNHNY, CDR2 SVGAGI, per germline (reference sequence). Trimming took off 4 bases at V and 5 bases at J, with 17 bases between the two ends. The CDR3 is CASSSLKGDGNEKLFF. In DNA, the CDR3 is TGTGCCAGCAGTTCTCTTAAGGGGGACGGGAATGAAAAACTGTTTTTT.